Presented here are 23 T cell receptor beta chains from one specimen sequenced in a study of CD8+ T cells in alopecia areata. Reverse transcribed after extraction, RNA yielded cDNA as the sequencing template. The protocol was immunoSEQ multiplex PCR, while the TCRdb copy is restricted to in-frame clones and leaves out a portion. The sample has 90,000 to 150,000 clones; around two fifths are singletons. Sequenced: CD4+ T cells sorted from blood. The receptor source for this set is a human donor with alopecia areata.

This sequence joins TRBV29-1 and TRBJ1-1; the D is unclear. Germline assignment: CDR1 SQVTM and CDR2 ANQGSEA. The germline V and J ends were trimmed by 4 bases and 3 bases, with 12 bases remaining between them. The CDR3 has 13 residues. The CDR3: CSVGLQKDTEAFF. The CDR3 nucleotides are TGCAGCGTTGGATTACAGAAGGACACTGAAGCTTTCTTT.

CDR3 sequence: CSVTGTASYEQYF. As DNA, the CDR3 is TGCAGCGTTACCGGGACTGCCTCCTACGAGCAGTACTTC. The genes are TRBV29-1 and TRBJ2-7, with a possible D match to TRBD2 (6 bases). Germline CDR1 is SQVTM and CDR2 is ANQGSEA. Trimming took 5 bases from V and 0 from J, leaving 11 bases between them. The CDR3 runs to 13 residues.

The J gene is TRBJ2-3, the V gene TRBV12-5; no firm D call. The CDR3 consists of 14 residues. From germline, CDR1 is LGHNT and CDR2 FRNRAP. The ends were cut back, 4 bases at V and 0 bases at J, with 8 bases in the middle. The DNA for the CDR3 is TGTGCTAGTGGTTCAGATCGGAGCACAGATACGCAGTATTTT. Translating gives CASGSDRSTDTQYF.

This clone occurred a few times. The chain couples TRBV7-2 to TRBJ2-7, with 7 nucleotides matching TRBD1. This CDR3 has 15 residues. Trimming at V came to 5 bases and at J to 3 bases, leaving 10 bases not matched to a gene. In germline, CDR1 is SGHTA, CDR2 FQGNSA. The chain's CDR3 is CASSQPPQGHYEQYF. As DNA, the CDR3 is TGTGCCAGCAGCCAACCCCCACAGGGGCACTACGAGCAGTACTTC.

Written as DNA, the CDR3 is TGTGCCAGCTTAACTAGCGGGAGTATCGAGCAGTACTTC. Amino acids: CASLTSGSIEQYF. The chain couples TRBV18 to TRBJ2-7; 11 nucleotides line up with TRBD2. Unmatched junction bases numbered 5, after V lost 7 bases and J lost 6 bases. The CDR3 sequence is 13 residues long. Germline V lookup: CDR1 KGHSH, CDR2 LQKENI.

This sequence joins TRBV30 and TRBJ1-1; D remains unclear. V shed 0 bases and J shed 3 bases, with 8 bases lying between them. Germline assignment: CDR1 GTSNPN and CDR2 SVGIG (reference sequence). The CDR3 is 13 amino acids. CDR3 region: CAWSVRGYTEAFF. The CDR3 DNA reads TGTGCCTGGAGTGTACGAGGGTACACTGAAGCTTTCTTT.

V gene TRBV29-1 combines with J gene TRBJ2-3; 8 bases match TRBD1. J lost 0 bases, V lost 7 bases, and 15 bases had no gene match. Germline lookup yields CDR1 SQVTM and CDR2 ANQGSEA. This CDR3 is built from 17 residues. CDR3 DNA sequence: TGCAGCGCTCAACCCTTGGACAGGGCTCGTAGCACAGATACGCAGTATTTT. Protein product: CSAQPLDRARSTDTQYF.

This clone was counted between two and nine times. J is TRBJ2-3 and V is TRBV5-4, with D possibly matching TRBD2 (6 bases). The CDR3 covers 17 residues. Germline assignment: CDR1 SGHNT and CDR2 YYREEE (reference sequence). Trimming left V 4 bases short and J 0 bases short, with 18 bases between. CDR3 sequence: CASSPSERRLSTDTQYF. Here the CDR3 DNA reads TGTGCCAGCAGCCCTAGCGAACGGCGCTTAAGCACAGATACGCAGTATTTT.

The chain has TRBV29-1 and TRBJ1-1; 9 bases align to TRBD1. Germline V gene lookup returns CDR1 SQVTM and CDR2 ANQGSEA. J was trimmed by 4 bases and V by 7 bases; bases with no gene match: 7. The CDR3 has 13 amino acids. CDR3 amino acids: CSGGDREGTEAFF. CDR3 DNA: TGCAGCGGGGGGGACAGGGAGGGCACTGAAGCTTTCTTT.

The V gene is TRBV2, the J gene TRBJ1-4; 8 nucleotides line up with TRBD1. The germline gives CDR1 SNHLY, CDR2 FYNNEI. V lost 1 base and J lost 8; bases outside the gene matches: 6. The CDR3 covers 15 residues. CDR3 sequence (DNA): TGTGCCAGCAGTGAAGGGCAGGGGGCGGGCGAAAAACTGTTTTTT. It encodes CASSEGQGAGEKLFF.

The rearrangement joins TRBV4-3 to TRBJ2-2; 7 bases are a match to TRBD1. Germline CDR1 is LGHNA and CDR2 is YSLEER. The CDR3 runs 14 residues. V lost 5 bases and J lost 3; bases outside the gene matches: 3. The CDR3 protein is CASSNRGDTGELFF. The DNA of the CDR3 is TGCGCCAGCAGCAACAGGGGAGACACCGGGGAGCTGTTTTTT.

The J gene is TRBJ2-5, the V gene TRBV7-2, with 10 nucleotides matching TRBD2. There are 15 residues in the CDR3. CDR1 and CDR2 (germline): SGHTA, FQGNSA. The ends lost 5 bases at V and 1 base at J; junction bases unmatched: 4. As DNA, the CDR3 is TGTGCCAGCAGCCGAGCGGGGGGGATCCAAGAGACCCAGTACTTC. Protein sequence: CASSRAGGIQETQYF.

In this sample, this clone turned up a few times. This chain uses TRBV5-1 with TRBJ2-5; D gene uncertain. Germline V lookup: CDR1 SGHRS, CDR2 YFSETQ. Trimming shortened V by 4 bases and J by 5 bases, and 12 bases separated the two germline ends. The CDR3 is 13 amino acids. CDR3 sequence (DNA): TGCGCCAGCAGCCCTCCGAGTGGGGAGACCCAGTACTTC. As protein: CASSPPSGETQYF.

The J gene is TRBJ2-1, the V gene TRBV30, with 14 positions matching TRBD2. Looked up from germline, CDR1 is GTSNPN and CDR2 is SVGIG (reference sequence). The CDR3 extends over 15 amino acids. The ends lost 3 bases at V and 6 bases at J; junction bases unmatched: 4. This CDR3 is CAWSVGLAGVNEQFF. The CDR3 DNA is TGTGCCTGGAGCGTGGGACTAGCGGGAGTCAATGAGCAGTTCTTC.

This clone occurred a few times. The chain recombines TRBV7-9 with TRBJ2-7; either TRBD1 or TRBD2 may fit D (5 bases each). The CDR3 spans 11 residues. Deletions cut 7 bases from V and 5 bases from J, with 9 bases between. Germline V gene data show CDR1 as SEHNR and CDR2 as FQNEAQ (reference sequence). The CDR3, as DNA: TGTGCCAGCACCTTGGGGGACGAGCAGTACTTC. Translating gives CASTLGDEQYF.

This clone has more than one count but fewer than ten. This chain links TRBV6-5 with TRBJ2-5; no clear D. This CDR3 contains 13 residues. Germline lookup yields CDR1 MNHEY and CDR2 SVGAGI. Deletions cut 6 bases from V and 1 base from J, with 9 bases between. CDR3 bases: TGTGCCAGCAGCCCGGAGCGCCAAGAGACCCAGTACTTC. It yields the protein CASSPERQETQYF.

The V and J genes are TRBV7-2 and TRBJ2-2; D perhaps matches TRBD2 (5 bases). This CDR3 is built from 16 residues. Germline V CDR1 and CDR2: SGHTA, FQGNSA. V was trimmed by 5 bases and J by 3 bases, leaving 16 bases between them. CDR3 bases: TGTGCCAGCAGCCCGGCGAGATTCGGGGACACCGGGGAGCTGTTTTTT. Translated, it gives CASSPARFGDTGELFF.

The chain links TRBV29-1 to TRBJ2-6; D not resolved. This CDR3 comprises 14 residues. Germline V CDR1 and CDR2: SQVTM, ANQGSEA. Trimming removed 4 bases from V and 0 bases from J, with 7 bases in between. The CDR3 loop reads CSVGNFSGANVLTF. Here the CDR3 DNA reads TGCAGCGTTGGGAACTTCTCTGGGGCCAACGTCCTGACTTTC.

This rearrangement joins TRBV30 to TRBJ2-1, with TRBD2 matching over 7 bases. V was clipped by 2 bases and J by 0 bases; unmatched bases: 10. This CDR3 has 17 amino acids. CDR1 is GTSNPN and CDR2 is SVGIG in the germline V gene (reference sequence). As DNA, the CDR3 is TGTGCCTGGAGTCCCAATCTAGCGGACTCCTCCTACAATGAGCAGTTCTTC. It codes for CAWSPNLADSSYNEQFF.

J is TRBJ2-7 and V is TRBV6-5; D is possibly TRBD2 (5 bases). The V end was cut by 6 bases, the J end by 3 bases, with 12 bases between. Germline V gives CDR1 MNHEY, CDR2 SVGAGI. CDR3 size: 13 residues. The chain's CDR3 is CASRTGKNYEQYF. The CDR3 coding sequence is TGTGCCAGCAGGACCGGGAAGAACTACGAGCAGTACTTC.

There are a few counts of this clone. The chain uses TRBV11-2 and TRBJ2-5; the match to TRBD2 covers 11 bases. Germline CDR1 is SGHAT and CDR2 is FQNNGV. V lost 1 base, J lost 5 bases, and 9 bases stayed unmatched. The CDR3 totals 17 residues. The CDR3 sequence: CASSLGTSGGLRETQYF. CDR3 bases: TGTGCCAGCAGCTTAGGCACTAGCGGGGGTTTACGGGAGACCCAGTACTTC.

This clone turned up a few times. The chain is built from TRBV7-2 and TRBJ2-3; no clear D gene. The CDR3 has 14 amino acids. Trimming stripped 0 bases from V and 5 bases from J, with 9 bases between. From germline, CDR1 is SGHTA and CDR2 FQGNSA. CDR3 coding DNA: TGTGCCAGCAGCTTAGCGGGTGGCGGAGATACGCAGTATTTT. Translated, it gives CASSLAGGGDTQYF.

This clone has a single count. This sequence joins TRBV27 and TRBJ2-7, with 7 bases identical to TRBD1. This CDR3 has 14 amino acids. CDR1 is MNHEY and CDR2 is SMNVEV in the germline V gene (reference sequence). V shed 4 bases, J shed 5 bases, and the junction held 8 bases outside the gene matches. The CDR3 DNA reads as TGTGCCAGCAGTTACCGGGACAGTGACGACGAGCAGTACTTC. This gives the protein CASSYRDSDDEQYF.